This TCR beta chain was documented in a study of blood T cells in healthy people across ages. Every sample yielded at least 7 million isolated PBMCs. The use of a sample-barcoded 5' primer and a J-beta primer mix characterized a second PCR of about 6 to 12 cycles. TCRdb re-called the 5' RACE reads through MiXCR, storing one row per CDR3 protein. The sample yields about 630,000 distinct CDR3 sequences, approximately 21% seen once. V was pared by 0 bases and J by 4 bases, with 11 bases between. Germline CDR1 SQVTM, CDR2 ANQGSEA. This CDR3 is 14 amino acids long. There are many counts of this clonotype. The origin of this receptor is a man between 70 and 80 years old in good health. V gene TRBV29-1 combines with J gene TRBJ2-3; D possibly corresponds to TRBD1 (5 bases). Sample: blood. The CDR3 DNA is TGCAGCGTTGAAGAGGCCAGGGCCTCAGATACGCAGTATTTT. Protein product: CSVEEARASDTQYF.